Listed here are 7 T cell receptor beta chains from one sample, sequenced in a study of blood T cell repertoires in COVID-19. Assay: immunoSEQ multiplex PCR; the TCRdb copy retains only in-frame clones and omits some. Here the sample spans more than 95,000 clones, around 76% being singletons. The sequencing sample was made of peripheral blood. The source is a woman between 65 and 79 years old with acute or convalescent COVID-19.

The chain combines TRBV18 with TRBJ1-3, with D possibly being TRBD1 (6 bases). This CDR3 is 16 amino acids long. V lost 1 base, J lost 0 bases, and 10 bases lay in between. The germline gives CDR1 KGHSH, CDR2 LQKENI. The CDR3 DNA is TGTGCCAGCTCACCACGGACAGATCTCTCTGGAAACACCATATATTTT. Translating it yields CASSPRTDLSGNTIYF. The variable domain in full, completed from reference TRBV18 and TRBJ1-3, reads NAGVMQNPRHLVRRRGQEARLRCSPMKGHSHVYWYRQLPEEGLKFMVYLQKENIIDESGMPKERFSAEFPKEGPSILRIQQVVRGDSAAYFCASSPRTDLSGNTIYFGEGSWLTVV.

This clone was seen a handful of times. J is TRBJ2-1 and V is TRBV15, with 8 positions matching TRBD1. In germline, CDR1 is LNHNV, CDR2 YYDKDF (reference sequence). V shed 4 bases, J shed 10 bases, and the junction held 6 bases outside the gene matches. The CDR3 is 13 residues long. As DNA, the CDR3 is TGTGCCACCAGCACTTCAGGGGGCGAAGAGCAGTTCTTC. It yields the protein CATSTSGGEEQFF.

This sequence joins TRBV5-5 and TRBJ2-1; no definite D call. CDR3 length equals 13 residues. Germline V gene lookup returns CDR1 SGHKS and CDR2 YYEKEE (reference sequence). V lost 1 base and J 4 bases, leaving 6 bases between the germline ends. The CDR3 DNA reads TGTGCCAGCAGCTTGTCCCAATACAATGAGCAGTTCTTC. This sequence encodes CASSLSQYNEQFF.

The J gene is TRBJ1-1, the V gene TRBV19, with D perhaps matching TRBD1 (6 bases). CDR3 length equals 15 residues. V was pared by 5 bases and J by 11 bases, with 24 bases between. Germline CDR1 LNHDA, CDR2 SQIVND (reference sequence). CDR3 in DNA: TGTGCCAGTAGTTTTTGGAACAGGGATATAGGAAGGGCTTTCTTT. Protein sequence: CASSFWNRDIGRAFF.

The chain has TRBV19 and TRBJ1-5, with 7 bases fitting TRBD1. Trimming removed 6 bases from V and 6 bases from J; junction bases left unmatched: 5. Per the germline V gene, CDR1 is LNHDA and CDR2 is SQIVND (reference sequence). The CDR3 is made up of 13 amino acids. The chain's CDR3 is CASSPDRVQPQHF. For the CDR3, the DNA is TGTGCCAGTAGCCCCGACAGGGTTCAGCCCCAGCATTTT.

The chain uses TRBV28 and TRBJ1-6, with 7 bases aligning to TRBD1. The CDR3 loop spans 16 amino acids. V lost 4 bases, J lost 0 bases, and 3 bases stayed unmatched. CDR1 and CDR2 (germline): MDHEN, SYDVKM. The DNA for the CDR3 is TGTGCCAGCAGTTCCCCAGGGGGCTCCTATAATTCACCCCTCCACTTT. This translates into CASSSPGGSYNSPLHF.

The rearrangement joins TRBV18 to TRBJ2-5; tentative D call: TRBD1 (5 bases). The V end lost 3 bases, the J end lost 5 bases, and 10 bases lay between the germline ends. The germline V gene has CDR1 KGHSH and CDR2 LQKENI. This CDR3 spans 13 amino acids. CDR3 bases: TGTGCCAGCTCACCCTCAGGGTTCGAGACCCAGTACTTC. Protein product: CASSPSGFETQYF. The complete variable domain, with remaining parts taken from reference TRBV18 and TRBJ2-5, reads NAGVMQNPRHLVRRRGQEARLRCSPMKGHSHVYWYRQLPEEGLKFMVYLQKENIIDESGMPKERFSAEFPKEGPSILRIQQVVRGDSAAYFCASSPSGFETQYFGPGTRLLVL.